The entry below describes one TCR beta chain. The antigen is not known. One end of the junction does not line up with germline, which may come from a read error. TCRdb keeps only in-frame clones here, not all; method: immunoSEQ multiplex PCR. The sample carries 100,000 to 140,000 clones, 91% recorded once. The CDR3 extends over 13 amino acids. From germline, CDR1 is SGHTA and CDR2 FQGNSA. The entry originates in a study of T cell responses to AZD1222 COVID-19 vaccine. Overall study context: Pooling was applied to second doses at about 4 or about 12 weeks. Study findings and constraints: Spike-specific TCRs gained breadth and depth after people received two AZD1222 doses. Mostly white British, mostly female donors; authors suggested clonal diversity may be underestimated. Repertoire sampling happened only post peak T cell response.

Specimen: peripheral blood, collected on day 0 of AZD1222 vaccination. The gene calls are TRBV7-2 and TRBJ2-7; 12 bases are shared with TRBD2. This TCR derives from an adult in good health. DNA of the CDR3: TGTGCCAGCAGCCTAGCGGGGGGGTACGAGCAGTACTTC. Protein sequence: CASSLAGGYEQYF. Full variable domain (outside the CDR3, taken from reference TRBV7-2 and TRBJ2-7): GAGVSQSPSNKVTEKGKDVELRCDPISGHTALYWYRQSLGQGLEFLIYFQGNSAPDKSGLPSDRFSAERTGGSVSTLTIQRTQQEDSAVYLCASSLAGGYEQYFGPGTRLTVT.